The table lists the clone carrying this TCR beta chain with a few counts. With 4 bases removed from V and 5 bases from J, the gap between germline ends came to 22 bases. Germline-derived CDR1 and CDR2 are LGHDT and YNNKEL (reference sequence). CDR3 length equals 17 residues. These data belong to a study of T cells after yellow fever vaccination. One entry per CDR3 protein, called by TCRdb with MiXCR from the 5' RACE reads. Found here are about 130,000 distinct CDR3 sequences, over 8% of them singletons; the top ten hold 30% to 50%. The chain recombines TRBV3-1 with TRBJ2-3; D gene unclear. The sequences come from CD8+ T cells sorted from PBMCs, collected on the day of the yellow fever booster vaccination. The clonotype originates from a man aged 18 to 29 who received the YFV17D yellow fever vaccine. This CDR3 reads CASSPNLPSPGGDTQYF. The CDR3 DNA follows: TGTGCCAGCAGCCCAAACCTACCATCCCCCGGTGGAGATACGCAGTATTTT.